This T cell receptor beta chain originates from a study of OX40 agonist ivuxolimab in advanced cancers. Study-level results: Mean expanded clone counts were higher in CD8+ than CD4+ T cells.

Profiled with immunoSEQ multiplex PCR; TCRdb holds only in-frame clones, not every one. The table lists tens of thousands of clones, approximately 87% of them singletons. Germline V lookup: CDR1 SNHLY, CDR2 FYNNEI. The CDR3 runs 18 residues. V lost 4 bases, J lost 4 bases, and 17 bases stayed unmatched. Note on this clone: Its antigen is currently unknown.

The material was CD4+ or CD8+ T cells sorted from blood, obtained in a trial of the OX40 agonist ivuxolimab. The clonotype was recovered from an adult with an advanced solid tumor such as melanoma, head and neck, liver or kidney cancer. The chain couples TRBV2 to TRBJ2-3; TRBD2 matches at 7 bases. The CDR3 spells CASSVSFRSSGGSDTQYF. The CDR3 bases are TGTGCCAGCAGTGTTTCGTTTCGGTCTAGCGGAGGGTCAGATACGCAGTATTTT.